The sequence of this TCR beta chain was determined in a study of CD8+ T cells in alopecia areata. Following extraction, RNA underwent reverse transcription to cDNA, which served as the sequencing template. The method was immunoSEQ multiplex PCR; TCRdb's version includes in-frame clones alone and lacks a portion of them. Altogether some 110,000 clones are present, around 53% being singletons, with the ten largest covering 9% to 15%. Treatment denoted: oral pan-JAK inhibitor, 5-10 mg twice daily. Cell sorting on a FACSAria was used to separate CD4+ and CD8+ T cells from the PBMCs. Only a few counts were recorded for this clone. V lost 4 bases to trimming and J lost 8 bases; unmatched junction nucleotides: 6. Germline assignment: CDR1 SQVTM and CDR2 ANQGSEA. The CDR3 is 13 residues long.

This sample comprised CD8+ T cells sorted from blood, obtained at week 24, from a patient treated with tofacitinib. The clonotype comes from a human donor with alopecia areata. The chain has TRBV29-1 and TRBJ2-1, with 9 bases that match TRBD2. The CDR3 DNA reads TGCAGCGTTGCAGCGGGGGGCATGTATGAGCAGTTCTTC. Translated: CSVAAGGMYEQFF.